This T cell receptor beta chain comes out of a study of CD8 T cells in Susac syndrome. The CDR3 has 13 amino acids. With 1 base removed from V and 3 bases from J, the gap between germline ends came to 10 bases. Germline V gene lookup returns CDR1 DFQATT and CDR2 SNEGSKA (reference sequence). Healthy donors constituted the controls, which were matched for age and sex. A quantity of roughly 0.5 to 1 ug RNA underwent reverse transcription using random hexamers. Each CDR3 protein is one row after TCRdb ran MiXCR on the immunoSEQ multiplex PCR reads. There are roughly 44,000 distinct CDR3 sequences in the sample; 80% to 95% occur only once, and more than 0.45% lies in the top ten.

The V and J genes are TRBV20-1 and TRBJ2-7, with a weak D call TRBD1 (5 bases). This sequence was found in a human donor in good health. The material sequenced was CD8+ T cells from PBMCs. The CDR3 coding sequence is TGCAGTGCTAGAGCCGACAGAGACTACGAGCAGTACTTC. It codes for CSARADRDYEQYF.